These T cell receptor beta chains were read from a single sample in a study of shared clonotypes between healthy human individuals. The method was immunoSEQ multiplex PCR; TCRdb's version includes in-frame clones alone and lacks a portion of them. The repertoire has around 2.5 million clones, 93% of them found once; the top ten carry 0.36%. Source material: naive CD4+ T cells from PBMCs. The receptors come from a man between 18 and 35 years old in good health. Some clones in this sample may be carry-over from other donors' samples. Both conserved end residues are part of each CDR3. D genes are given only for firm matches. Not all rows give a size; the values are once, few, many and, for expanded clones, a class.

CDR3 protein,CDR3 DNA,V gene,clone size,D gene,J gene
CASSLLLSGSSHNEQFF,TGTGCCAGCAGCTTACTATTAAGCGGGAGCTCCCACAATGAGCAGTTCTTC,TRBV5-6,.,TRBD2,TRBJ2-1
CASSPYGTAQETQYF,TGTGCCAGCTCACCTTACGGGACGGCTCAAGAGACCCAGTACTTC,TRBV18,.,.,TRBJ2-5
CASGQGTLGGYTF,TGTGCCAGCGGACAGGGAACCTTAGGTGGCTACACCTTC,TRBV2,once,TRBD1,TRBJ1-2
CSVVLAGANEQFF,TGCAGCGTTGTACTAGCGGGAGCGAATGAGCAGTTCTTC,TRBV29-1,.,TRBD2,TRBJ2-1
CASSLAGVSEAFF,TGCGCCAGCAGCTTGGCGGGGGTATCTGAAGCTTTCTTT,TRBV5-1,.,.,TRBJ1-1
CASRTYFRGTDTQYF,TGTGCCAGTCGTACTTACTTCAGGGGTACAGATACGCAGTATTTT,TRBV19,.,.,TRBJ2-3
CAISETTGGGFGYTF,TGTGCCATCAGTGAGACGACAGGGGGCGGTTTTGGCTACACCTTC,TRBV10-3,.,TRBD1,TRBJ1-2
CASGGLAGVPNEQFF,TGTGCCAGCGGGGGACTAGCGGGAGTCCCCAATGAGCAGTTCTTC,TRBV25-1,.,TRBD2,TRBJ2-1
CASSVGTSGSEGREQYF,TGTGCCAGCAGCGTAGGGACTAGCGGGAGTGAGGGTAGGGAGCAGTACTTC,TRBV7-2,.,TRBD2,TRBJ2-7
CASSLGGEWDTQYF,TGCGCCAGCAGCTTGGGAGGGGAGTGGGATACGCAGTATTTT,TRBV5-1,.,.,TRBJ2-3
CARKWVLFF,TGTGCCAGAAAGTGGGTATTGTTCTTC,TRBV21-1,.,.,TRBJ2-1
CSASVEQAFF,TGCAGTGCTAGTGTGGAGCAGGCTTTCTTT,TRBV20-1,.,.,TRBJ1-1
CASSYSGTSLDTQYF,TGTGCCAGCAGTTACTCCGGGACTAGTTTAGATACGCAGTATTTT,TRBV6-6,.,TRBD2,TRBJ2-3
CASSTGTSGANVLTF,TGTGCCAGCAGCACAGGAACTTCTGGGGCCAACGTCCTGACTTTC,TRBV13,.,.,TRBJ2-6
CASSYDFLDTQYF,TGTGCCAGCAGTTACGATTTCCTCGATACGCAGTATTTT,TRBV6-5,.,.,TRBJ2-3
CASSAPGLEKLFF,TGTGCCAGCAGCGCTCCGGGTCTCGAAAAACTGTTTTTT,TRBV9,.,.,TRBJ1-4
CASSLSGRATYEQYF,TGTGCCAGCAGTTTATCGGGACGGGCTACCTACGAGCAGTACTTC,TRBV28,.,.,TRBJ2-7